A selection of T cell receptor beta chains follows, all from one sample in a study of cytomegalovirus exposure and HLA in healthy donors. The protocol was immunoSEQ multiplex PCR, while the TCRdb copy is restricted to in-frame clones and leaves out a portion. The sample shows some 78,000 clones, approximately 80% of them seen only once. Sequenced material: PBMCs. Source of these receptors: a man over 45 in good health and CMV-seropositive. The CDR3 runs from the conserved cysteine through the conserved F or W. D genes are given only for firm matches.

V	J	D	CDR3
TRBV27	TRBJ1-5	-	CASSYGAAQPQHF
TRBV19	TRBJ2-2	TRBD2	CASSRLAGGHTGELFF
TRBV5-6	TRBJ2-3	-	CASSPGWGRGDTDTQYF
TRBV6-5	TRBJ1-3	-	CASSAGEVGNTIYF
TRBV30	TRBJ2-1	TRBD1	CAWSDGDSQFF
TRBV19	TRBJ1-2	-	CASSIGTPAIGYTF
TRBV2	TRBJ2-2	TRBD1	CASSEKGAATGELFF
TRBV7-2	TRBJ1-3	TRBD1	CASSGGTAGNTIYF
TRBV6-6	TRBJ2-3	TRBD2	CASSLRTSGDTDTQYF
TRBV30	TRBJ2-6	TRBD1	CAWSPQGANGLTF
TRBV2	TRBJ1-1	-	CASTSQGRGNTEAFF
TRBV5-1	TRBJ2-7	TRBD1	CASSWTGGNYEQYF
TRBV18	TRBJ2-3	TRBD1	CASSPDRHDTQYF
TRBV2	TRBJ2-7	TRBD2	CASNGGTSSYEQYF
TRBV6-6	TRBJ1-5	-	CASSYSPGGQPQHF
TRBV20-1	TRBJ2-7	-	CSVVRAYEQYF
TRBV6-5	TRBJ2-7	TRBD2	CASRGGRVGEQYF
TRBV4-2	TRBJ2-3	TRBD2	CASSQMGLAGASDTQYF
TRBV27	TRBJ1-4	-	CASSNGNEKLFF
TRBV4-2	TRBJ1-1	TRBD1	CASSQGDRDNTEAFF
TRBV10-2	TRBJ2-1	TRBD1	CASSRVPGQGKNEQFF
TRBV2	TRBJ2-3	TRBD2	CASSAGRNTDTQYF
TRBV29-1	TRBJ2-2	-	CSVEDLSGQFDTGELFF
TRBV19	TRBJ2-3	-	CASSLAGAATDTQYF
TRBV5-8	TRBJ1-6	TRBD1	CASSLGRGNSPLHF
TRBV30	TRBJ1-5	-	CAWSLGRRNQPQHF
TRBV14	TRBJ2-1	TRBD2	CASSPRDYYNEQFF
TRBV28	TRBJ1-2	-	CASRRGGGYTF
TRBV19	TRBJ1-5	TRBD1	CASSISTGGGPQHF
TRBV10-3	TRBJ1-2	-	CAISEPGQPVNYGYTF
TRBV19	TRBJ2-1	-	CASSIDGAIRSYNEQFF
TRBV10-3	TRBJ2-1	-	CAISESIADNEQFF
TRBV6-5	TRBJ1-1	-	CASSYGGYTEAFF
TRBV4-2	TRBJ2-2	-	CASSQETAQNTGELFF
TRBV10-3	TRBJ1-1	-	CAISGGGVDTEAFF
TRBV6-5	TRBJ1-1	TRBD1	CASSYDRDTEAFF
TRBV27	TRBJ2-7	-	CASSFWTAPYEQYF
TRBV19	TRBJ2-2	-	CASDLGGTGGELFF
TRBV5-4	TRBJ2-1	-	CASSLQGTSYNEQFF
TRBV29-1	TRBJ1-1	-	CSVGQRLNTEAFF
TRBV5-1	TRBJ1-6	-	CASSPQSSYNSPLHF
TRBV9	TRBJ2-1	TRBD1	CASSALGTGGAYNEQFF
TRBV5-4	TRBJ2-1	TRBD2	CASSIPGLAGVDEQFF
TRBV10-1	TRBJ2-3	TRBD1	CASSAGTGRTDTQYF
TRBV9	TRBJ2-2	TRBD1	CASSVGAGGGSGELFF
TRBV9	TRBJ2-3	-	CASSPRLNGDTQYF
TRBV13	TRBJ1-1	TRBD1	CASSLGQLNTEAFF
TRBV7-9	TRBJ2-1	TRBD1	CASSSGQGAGVEFF
TRBV11-2	TRBJ2-5	TRBD1	CASSNRGTETQYF
TRBV19	TRBJ2-3	TRBD2	CASSIGLAGGTITTDTQYF
TRBV7-9	TRBJ2-3	TRBD2	CASSLVGGRALTDTQYF
TRBV11-2	TRBJ2-5	TRBD1	CASSRTGGETQYF
TRBV25-1	TRBJ2-1	-	CASSELADNEQFF
TRBV9	TRBJ1-2	-	CASSVAGRGAGGYTF
TRBV27	TRBJ2-1	TRBD2	CASSLLAGGPNEQFF
TRBV11-2	TRBJ2-2	-	CASSLDLFGGATGELFF
TRBV29-1	TRBJ2-7	TRBD2	CSVERGAGDSHEQYF
TRBV12-5	TRBJ2-7	-	CASGARYEQYF
TRBV30	TRBJ1-1	-	CAWTRGGVTEAFF
TRBV5-6	TRBJ1-6	-	CASSLLLGGPVHF